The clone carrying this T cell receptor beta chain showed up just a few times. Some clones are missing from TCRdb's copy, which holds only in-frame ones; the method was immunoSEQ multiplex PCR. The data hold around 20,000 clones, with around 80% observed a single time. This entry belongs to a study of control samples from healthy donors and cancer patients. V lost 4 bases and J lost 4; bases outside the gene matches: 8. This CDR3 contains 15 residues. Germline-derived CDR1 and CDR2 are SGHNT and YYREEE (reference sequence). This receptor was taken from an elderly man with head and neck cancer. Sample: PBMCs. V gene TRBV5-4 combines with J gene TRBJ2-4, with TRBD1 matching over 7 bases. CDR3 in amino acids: CASSSAGTVKNIQYF. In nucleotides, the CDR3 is TGTGCCAGCAGCAGTGCCGGGACAGTTAAAAACATTCAGTACTTC.